This T cell receptor (beta chain) came from a study of blood T cell repertoires in COVID-19. Study information: Samples taken during acute and convalescent COVID-19 were collected in the United States, Italy and Spain.

In the authors' methods: By means of reference gene primer amplification, nucleated cell counts were estimated. TCRdb keeps only in-frame clones here, not all; method: immunoSEQ multiplex PCR. V and J calls and clone size are as listed in that table; D and trimming were resolved from the DNA. The sample lists some 40,000 clones, over 65% occurring once. V shed 1 base and J shed 10 bases, with 12 bases lying between them. The CDR3 is 13 residues long. Looked up from germline, CDR1 is LGHNA and CDR2 is YSLEER. The material sequenced was peripheral blood. This receptor was obtained from a man between 65 and 80 years old with acute or convalescent COVID-19. This chain joins TRBV4-3 and TRBJ2-3, with D perhaps matching TRBD2 (6 bases). CDR3 sequence: CASSQGPGGSQYF. The CDR3 DNA reads TGCGCCAGCAGCCAAGGGCCCGGGGGATCGCAGTATTTT.